This T cell receptor (beta chain) was retrieved from a study of blood T cell repertoires in COVID-19. Study details: Both acute and convalescent COVID-19 samples were obtained from the United States, Italy and Spain. PBMCs, B-cell-depleted T cells, or T cells provided the cDNA or gDNA that made up the material.

Per the study methods: Reference gene primer amplification yielded estimated nucleated cell counts. TCRdb keeps only in-frame clones here, not all; method: immunoSEQ multiplex PCR. V and J calls and clone size come straight from that table; D and trimming were deduced from the DNA. The sample holds around 88,000 clones, more than 70% seen once. V dropped 4 bases and J dropped 4; count of bases not matched to a gene: 1. The CDR3 runs 13 residues. Germline loops: CDR1 SNHLY, CDR2 FYNNEI. This clone was recorded a few times. The rearrangement links TRBV2 to TRBJ1-2; 9 bases map to TRBD1. The sequenced sample was peripheral blood. The clonotype was recovered from an elderly woman with acute or convalescent COVID-19. The CDR3 region has the DNA TGTGCCAGCAGTGGACAGGGGGTCTATGGCTACACCTTC. This sequence encodes CASSGQGVYGYTF.